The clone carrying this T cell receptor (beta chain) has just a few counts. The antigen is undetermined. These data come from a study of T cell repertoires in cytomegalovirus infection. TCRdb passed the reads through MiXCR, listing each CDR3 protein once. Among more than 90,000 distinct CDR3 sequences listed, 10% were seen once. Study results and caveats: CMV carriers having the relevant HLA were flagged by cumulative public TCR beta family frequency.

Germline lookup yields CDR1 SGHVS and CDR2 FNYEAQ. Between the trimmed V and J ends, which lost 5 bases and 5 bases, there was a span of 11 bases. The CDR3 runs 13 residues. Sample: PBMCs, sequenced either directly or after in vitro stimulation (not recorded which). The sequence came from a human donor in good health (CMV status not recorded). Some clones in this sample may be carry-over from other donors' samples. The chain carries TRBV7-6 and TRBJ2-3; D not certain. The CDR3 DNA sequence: TGTGCCAGCAGCCCCCGATATGGAGATACGCAGTATTTT. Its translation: CASSPRYGDTQYF.